This T cell receptor (beta chain) is from a study of tumor-infiltrating lymphocytes in primary liver carcinoma. Researchers generated TCR beta cDNA from approximately 450 ng of total RNA, relying on a constant-region primer. Slightly modified ARM-PCR with three nested multiplex PCR rounds yielded TCR beta libraries. Each of the first two PCR rounds ran approximately 11 cycles with TRBV1-TRBV30 forward and C-beta reverse primers. A single record per CDR3 protein comes from TCRdb applying MiXCR to the multiplex PCR reads. There are over 25,000 distinct CDR3 sequences in the sample; around 78% occur only once, and about half lies in the top ten. CDR1 SQVTM and CDR2 ANQGSEA come from the germline V gene. The CDR3 extends over 13 amino acids. As regards this clonotype: One end of the junction varies from germline; a read error may be responsible.

Between about 17 and 34 mg of unsorted bulk tissue served as the source from which RNA and DNA were co-extracted. This rearrangement joins TRBV29-1 to TRBJ2-5; TRBD1 matches at 8 bases. The sequence was obtained from a man between 40 and 49 years old with primary liver carcinoma and hepatitis B virus infection. Source material: liver tumor tissue from sampling region 3. Subset here: tumor region T3, left-lateral pole. In DNA, the CDR3 is TGCGGCGTTGACAGGGGTATCCAAGAGACCCAGCACTTC. Its translation: CGVDRGIQETQHF.